A single sample gave rise to the 30 T cell receptor beta chains below, sequenced in a study of shared clonotypes between healthy human individuals (dated by TCRdb to the early 2020s). Receptor libraries were prepared by the immunoSEQ multiplex PCR assay. The immuneACCESS repertoire file appears here via TCRdb, limited to in-frame rearrangements. These files lack a portion of the clones; in checked studies, under half of the deficit traces to unresolved V genes, and the cause of the others is not known. This sample lists about 2.3 million clones; roughly 90% were detected once. Roughly 0.34% of the sample is held by the ten biggest clonotypes. Sample: naive CD4+ T cells from PBMCs. The sample's cell subset or site label, in plain terms: CD45RA+ positively selected. These receptors were collected from a young man in good health. Some clones in this sample may be carry-over from other donors' samples.

This chain joins TRBV5-1 and TRBJ2-3, with 9 nucleotides matching TRBD1. Losses at the gene ends were 6 bases for V and 2 bases for J; bases not matched to a gene: 4. There are 14 residues in the CDR3. Germline V lookup: CDR1 SGHRS, CDR2 YFSETQ. The CDR3 nucleotides read TGCGCCAGCATCGACAGGGGGAACACAGATACGCAGTATTTT. Residues: CASIDRGNTDTQYF.

A single count supports this clone. The CDR3 region has the DNA TGCGCCAGCAGCCAAGGCAGACCGTCCGGGCCATTGGACTATGGCTACACCTTC. This gives the protein CASSQGRPSGPLDYGYTF. The chain joins TRBV4-1 to TRBJ1-2; D uncertain. The CDR3 loop spans 18 amino acids. Trimming removed 1 base at V and 3 bases at J, with 21 bases between. Germline V gene data show CDR1 as MGHRA and CDR2 as YSYEKL.

The gene calls are TRBV20-1 and TRBJ2-7; weak D call: TRBD1 (5 bases). The CDR3 spans 11 residues. V was pared by 6 bases and J by 7 bases, with 13 bases between. The germline gives CDR1 DFQATT, CDR2 SNEGSKA (reference sequence). CDR3 protein: CSASKRGEQYF. The CDR3 DNA reads as TGCAGTGCCTCAAAAAGGGGTGAGCAGTACTTC.

The chain uses TRBV5-1 and TRBJ1-3; D is uncertain. This CDR3 has 13 residues. Germline V gene data show CDR1 as SGHRS and CDR2 as YFSETQ. V was shortened by 1 base and J by 2 bases, with 4 bases between the two germline ends. CDR3 loop: CASSLLPGNTIYF. DNA of the CDR3: TGCGCCAGCAGCTTGCTTCCTGGAAACACCATATATTTT.

The CDR3 protein is CATTFRGGEAKNIQYF. CDR3 nucleotides: TGTGCCACCACCTTCCGCGGCGGGGAAGCCAAAAACATTCAGTACTTC. The chain uses TRBV6-6 and TRBJ2-4, with D maybe TRBD2 (6 bases). This CDR3 has 16 residues. V was pared by 10 bases and J by 0 bases, with 19 bases between. In germline, CDR1 is MNHNY, CDR2 SVGAGI (reference sequence).

This rearrangement joins TRBV4-2 to TRBJ1-5, with no clear D. The CDR3 spans 18 residues. The V gene's germline CDR1 is LGHNA and CDR2 YNFKEQ. Trimming left V 5 bases short and J 0 bases short, with 20 bases between. The CDR3 sequence is CASSARQTRGDSNQPQHF. CDR3 nucleotide sequence: TGTGCCAGCAGCGCCCGCCAAACTCGCGGTGATAGCAATCAGCCCCAGCATTTT.

This chain joins TRBV7-6 and TRBJ1-1; D not resolved. V shed 3 bases and J shed 4 bases, with 18 bases lying between them. CDR1 SGHVS and CDR2 FNYEAQ come from the germline V gene. This CDR3 is 16 amino acids long. The chain's CDR3 is CASSFAPLLVSTEAFF. The CDR3 bases are TGTGCCAGCAGCTTTGCCCCCCTCCTGGTGAGCACTGAAGCTTTCTTT.

This clone was detected once. The chain joins TRBV27 to TRBJ2-7; TRBD1 matches at 11 bases. CDR1 MNHEY and CDR2 SMNVEV come from the germline V gene (reference sequence). The J segment lost 2 bases and the V segment lost 6 bases, leaving 6 bases of the junction unmatched. The CDR3 has 15 residues. As DNA, the CDR3 is TGTGCCAGCAGGCACCCGGGACAGGGGGCCTACGAGCAGTACTTC. Encoded protein: CASRHPGQGAYEQYF.

The chain recombines TRBV11-2 with TRBJ2-2, with 9 bases lining up with TRBD2. CDR1 SGHAT and CDR2 FQNNGV come from the germline V gene. V lost 2 bases to trimming and J lost 4 bases; unmatched junction nucleotides: 8. This CDR3 is 17 amino acids long. As DNA, the CDR3 is TGTGCCAGCAGCTTAACTCTAGCGGGACGGGGCACCGGGGAGCTGTTTTTT. Protein product: CASSLTLAGRGTGELFF.

In this sample, this clone turned up a few times. Other DNA sequences from this sample encode an identical CDR3 as well. The chain couples TRBV28 to TRBJ1-2, with D possibly matching TRBD1 (6 bases). The CDR3 totals 13 residues. Trimming stripped 2 bases from V and 2 bases from J, with 6 bases between. Germline V gives CDR1 MDHEN, CDR2 SYDVKM. Here the CDR3 DNA reads TGTGCCAGCAGTTTACAGGGGAACTATGGCTACACCTTC. Translating it yields CASSLQGNYGYTF.

V gene TRBV10-1 combines with J gene TRBJ2-3, with D possibly being TRBD1 (6 bases). Per the germline V gene, CDR1 is WNHNN and CDR2 is SYGVQD (reference sequence). The CDR3 totals 16 residues. V lost 3 bases, J lost 0 bases, and 13 bases lay in between. The CDR3 protein is CASSELGARSTDTQYF. The CDR3 DNA sequence: TGCGCCAGCAGTGAATTGGGGGCTCGGAGCACAGATACGCAGTATTTT.

The DNA for the CDR3 is TGTGCCAGCAGCCATACCCTAAGTCTAGCGGGAGGTCAAGAGACCCAGTACTTC. Its protein is CASSHTLSLAGGQETQYF. V usage is TRBV11-2 and J usage is TRBJ2-5, with 11 positions matching TRBD2. CDR3 length: 18 residues. The junction had 13 bases not matched to a gene; V was cut back by 5 bases and J by 2 bases. Per the germline V gene, CDR1 is SGHAT and CDR2 is FQNNGV.

The chain carries TRBV30 and TRBJ2-7; D ambiguous. V dropped 3 bases and J dropped 12 bases, with 18 bases sitting between them. Germline V CDR1 and CDR2: GTSNPN, SVGIG (reference sequence). There are 12 residues in the CDR3. CDR3 bases: TGTGCCTGGAGGCCCGACTCGTGGTTCCCGTACTTC. This gives the protein CAWRPDSWFPYF. The full variable domain, in which reference TRBV30 and TRBJ2-7 provide the parts outside the CDR3, is SQTIHQWPATLVQPVGSPLSLECTVEGTSNPNLYWYRQAAGRGLQLLFYSVGIGQISSEVPQNLSASRPQDRQFILSSKKLLLSDSGFYLCAWRPDSWFPYFGPGTRLTVT.

CDR3: CSVVAGTEKLFF. CDR3 coding DNA: TGCAGCGTTGTAGCAGGGACTGAAAAACTGTTTTTT. The chain joins TRBV29-1 to TRBJ1-4; a possible D gene is TRBD1 (5 bases). V lost 4 bases, J lost 7 bases, and 10 bases lay in between. Germline V gene data show CDR1 as SQVTM and CDR2 as ANQGSEA. The CDR3 sequence is 12 residues long.

The gene calls are TRBV28 and TRBJ2-7; TRBD1 matches 9 bases. Germline V gives CDR1 MDHEN, CDR2 SYDVKM. The CDR3 runs 20 residues. V shed 6 bases and J 6 bases; nucleotides not matched to a gene: 27. CDR3 region: CASRVAGTGITIAVTSEQYF. As DNA, the CDR3 is TGTGCCAGCAGGGTCGCCGGGACAGGGATCACTATCGCCGTTACGTCCGAGCAGTACTTC. Together with reference TRBV28 and TRBJ2-7, the CDR3 gives the full variable domain: DVKVTQSSRYLVKRTGEKVFLECVQDMDHENMFWYRQDPGLGLRLIYFSYDVKMKEKGDIPEGYSVSREKKERFSLILESASTNQTSMYLCASRVAGTGITIAVTSEQYFGPGTRLTVT.

V and J are TRBV28 and TRBJ2-7; D remains ambiguous. Trimming shortened V by 6 bases and J by 7 bases, and 10 bases separated the two germline ends. The CDR3 totals 11 residues. Germline CDR1 is MDHEN and CDR2 is SYDVKM. CDR3 coding DNA: TGTGCCAGCAGCCGCCGAGAAGAGCAGTACTTC. This translates into CASSRREEQYF.

The V and J genes are TRBV5-1 and TRBJ2-3, with 9 bases matching TRBD2. The junction had 6 bases not matched to a gene; V was cut back by 2 bases and J by 5 bases. Germline V gene data show CDR1 as SGHRS and CDR2 as YFSETQ. The CDR3 is made up of 15 amino acids. CDR3 sequence reads: CASSFSGSVLDTQYF. CDR3 coding DNA: TGCGCCAGCAGCTTTAGCGGGAGTGTATTAGATACGCAGTATTTT.

The CDR3 region has the DNA TGTGCCAGTAGTATAGATCTGGGGGGCCGGAACTACGAGCAGTACTTC. Translation gives CASSIDLGGRNYEQYF. The V and J genes are TRBV19 and TRBJ2-7; D may correspond to TRBD1 or TRBD2 (6 bases each). In germline, CDR1 is LNHDA, CDR2 SQIVND (reference sequence). The length of the CDR3 is 16 residues. V was shortened by 0 bases and J by 3 bases, with 15 bases between the two germline ends.

About this clone: The same CDR3 also results from other DNA sequences found in this sample. CDR3 in DNA: TGTGCCAGCAGTTTATTGGGGAATCAGCCCCAGCATTTT. Translation: CASSLLGNQPQHF. V gene TRBV28 combines with J gene TRBJ1-5; D not certain. The CDR3 covers 13 residues. Per germline, CDR1 MDHEN and CDR2 SYDVKM. Trimming removed 1 base at V and 4 bases at J, with 5 bases between.

This chain connects TRBV19 to TRBJ1-3; tentatively, D is TRBD1 (6 bases). Trimming took off 3 bases at V and 4 bases at J, with 19 bases between the two ends. Germline assignment: CDR1 LNHDA and CDR2 SQIVND (reference sequence). The CDR3 spans 17 residues. CDR3 coding DNA: TGTGCCAGTAGTATCCTTGGACAGACCGTGGGAGGAAACACCATATATTTT. As protein: CASSILGQTVGGNTIYF.

Points on this clone: In the same sample, other DNA sequences code for this CDR3. The chain recombines TRBV2 with TRBJ2-1; D ambiguous. V lost 4 bases, J lost 7 bases, and 5 bases lay in between. CDR1 SNHLY and CDR2 FYNNEI come from the germline V gene. CDR3 length: 11 residues. The CDR3 sequence is CASSGRNEQFF. DNA for the CDR3: TGTGCCAGCAGTGGCCGGAATGAGCAGTTCTTC.

The chain employs TRBV30 and TRBJ2-7; TRBD2 matches at 7 bases. Per the germline V gene, CDR1 is GTSNPN and CDR2 is SVGIG (reference sequence). The CDR3 spans 15 residues. Trimming took 4 bases from V and 3 from J; bases not matched to a gene: 12. CDR3 in amino acids: CAWTPRGLQNYEQYF. For the CDR3, the DNA is TGTGCCTGGACGCCTCGGGGACTACAAAACTACGAGCAGTACTTC.

The rearrangement joins TRBV7-6 to TRBJ1-3; TRBD1 agrees at 7 bases. This CDR3 comprises 15 residues. Germline-derived CDR1 and CDR2 are SGHVS and FNYEAQ. The V and J ends lost 5 bases and 2 bases, in that order; junction bases with no gene match: 6. CDR3 region: CASSIETGPGNTIYF. The DNA of the CDR3 is TGTGCCAGCAGCATAGAGACAGGGCCTGGAAACACCATATATTTT.

The chain links TRBV5-5 to TRBJ2-7; tentative D call: TRBD1 (5 bases). The germline V and J ends were trimmed by 4 bases and 0 bases, with 11 bases remaining between them. This CDR3 is 14 amino acids long. The germline CDR1 and CDR2 sequences are SGHKS and YYEKEE (reference sequence). Here the CDR3 reads CASSLRQTSYEQYF. CDR3 sequence (DNA): TGTGCCAGCAGCCTACGACAGACCTCCTACGAGCAGTACTTC.

The chain employs TRBV6-6 and TRBJ1-1; 7 bases agree with TRBD1. With V trimmed by 5 bases and J by 1 base, 10 bases remained unmatched. The germline V gene encodes CDR1 MNHNY and CDR2 SVGAGI (reference sequence). This CDR3 is built from 16 residues. The CDR3 DNA sequence: TGTGCCAGCAGTAACCGACAGGGAAGAAGGAACACTGAAGCTTTCTTT. It translates to CASSNRQGRRNTEAFF.

The chain couples TRBV28 to TRBJ2-1; 10 positions agree with TRBD1. Germline V lookup: CDR1 MDHEN, CDR2 SYDVKM. V lost 4 bases to trimming and J lost 6 bases; unmatched junction nucleotides: 9. This CDR3 has 16 residues. CDR3 sequence: CASSSPGTGVGNEQFF. The CDR3 coding sequence is TGTGCCAGCAGTTCTCCCGGGACAGGGGTCGGCAATGAGCAGTTCTTC.

V and J are TRBV23-1 and TRBJ2-5, with 7 bases matching TRBD1. TRBV23-1 is annotated as an ORF whose role is uncertain. This CDR3 region has 14 residues. Unmatched junction bases numbered 2, after V lost 0 bases and J lost 4 bases. CDR3 residues: CASSQSAGGETQYF. In nucleotides, the CDR3 is TGCGCCAGCAGTCAATCTGCAGGGGGAGAGACCCAGTACTTC.

The rearrangement links TRBV6-1 to TRBJ1-5; maybe TRBD1 (5 bases). V was shortened by 6 bases and J by 3 bases, with 9 bases between the two germline ends. The CDR3 is 13 amino acids. Germline lookup yields CDR1 MNHNS and CDR2 SASEGT. The CDR3 is CASRWGVNQPQHF. The CDR3 DNA reads TGTGCCAGCAGATGGGGGGTCAATCAGCCCCAGCATTTT.

This chain links TRBV11-2 with TRBJ2-2, with unresolved D. Germline-derived CDR1 and CDR2 are SGHAT and FQNNGV. This CDR3 is 14 amino acids long. V lost 5 bases, J lost 3 bases, and 10 bases lay in between. CDR3 amino acids: CASSASIDTGELFF. The CDR3 DNA is TGTGCCAGCAGCGCGAGCATCGACACCGGGGAGCTGTTTTTT. The full variable domain, completed using reference TRBV11-2 and TRBJ2-2, is EAGVAQSPRYKIIEKRQSVAFWCNPISGHATLYWYQQILGQGPKLLIQFQNNGVVDDSQLPKDRFSAERLKGVDSTLKIQPAKLEDSAVYLCASSASIDTGELFFGEGSRLTVL.

This clone was recorded once. The chain couples TRBV2 to TRBJ1-5; tentative D call: TRBD1 (5 bases). Germline V gives CDR1 SNHLY, CDR2 FYNNEI. With 8 bases removed from V and 3 bases from J, the gap between germline ends came to 17 bases. The CDR3 extends over 15 amino acids. The CDR3 region has the DNA TGTGCCAGCTCATGGGGGGAGGAATCCAATCAGCCCCAGCATTTT. Its translation is CASSWGEESNQPQHF.